This TCR beta chain came from a study of shared T cell receptors in the human thymus. The CDR3 runs 15 residues. Deletions cut 4 bases from V and 6 bases from J, with 18 bases between. Germline CDR1 GTSNPN, CDR2 SVGIG (reference sequence). The method was immunoSEQ multiplex PCR; TCRdb's version includes in-frame clones alone and lacks a portion of them. The data show about 380,000 clones, roughly 94% seen once. The sequenced sample was thymocytes. This TCR derives from a human donor. The chain couples TRBV30 to TRBJ1-4; no reliable D call. CDR3: CAWKYLGGGYEKLFF. CDR3 DNA: TGTGCCTGGAAGTATTTGGGTGGAGGGTATGAAAAACTGTTTTTT.